This T cell receptor beta chain is drawn from a study of PD-L1 blockade in urothelial cancer. Study summary: Bladder-origin urothelial cancer in males covered about 90% of the 29 patients.

V lost 8 bases, J lost 2 bases, and 19 bases lay in between. The CDR3 extends over 16 amino acids. Germline loops: CDR1 LNHDA, CDR2 SQIVND (reference sequence). Patients in the study were battling locally advanced or metastatic urothelial carcinoma. Method: immunoSEQ multiplex PCR; TCRdb's copy keeps in-frame clones and lacks some. In the table there are around 120,000 clones, roughly 88% of which are singletons. This specimen consisted of PBMCs, obtained around atezolizumab (anti-PD-L1) treatment. V usage is TRBV19 and J usage is TRBJ2-1; D is uncertain. This receptor was obtained from a man aged 50 to 60 with urothelial cancer. CDR3 in DNA: TGTGCCAGTTCCGAGTGGGTAGCCCTTACCTACAATGAGCAGTTCTTC. Its translation: CASSEWVALTYNEQFF.